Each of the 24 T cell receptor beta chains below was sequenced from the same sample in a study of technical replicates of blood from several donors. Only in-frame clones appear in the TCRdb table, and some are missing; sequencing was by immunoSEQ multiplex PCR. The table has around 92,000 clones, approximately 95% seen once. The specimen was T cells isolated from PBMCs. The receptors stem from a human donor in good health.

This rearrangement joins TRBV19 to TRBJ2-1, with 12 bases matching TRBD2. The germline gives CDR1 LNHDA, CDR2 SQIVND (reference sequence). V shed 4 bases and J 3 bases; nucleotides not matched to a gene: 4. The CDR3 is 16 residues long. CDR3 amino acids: CASSKASGRVYNEQFF. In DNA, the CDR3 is TGTGCCAGTAGTAAGGCTAGCGGGAGGGTCTACAATGAGCAGTTCTTC. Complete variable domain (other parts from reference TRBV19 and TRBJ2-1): DGGITQSPKYLFRKEGQNVTLSCEQNLNHDAMYWYRQDPGQGLRLIYYSQIVNDFQKGDIAEGYSVSREKKESFPLTVTSAQKNPTAFYLCASSKASGRVYNEQFFGPGTRLTVL.

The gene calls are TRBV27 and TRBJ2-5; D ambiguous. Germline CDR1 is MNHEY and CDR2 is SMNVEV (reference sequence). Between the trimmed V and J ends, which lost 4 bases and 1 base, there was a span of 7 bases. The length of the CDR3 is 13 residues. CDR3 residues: CASSSAGQETQYF. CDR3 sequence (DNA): TGTGCCAGCAGTTCCGCCGGCCAAGAGACCCAGTACTTC.

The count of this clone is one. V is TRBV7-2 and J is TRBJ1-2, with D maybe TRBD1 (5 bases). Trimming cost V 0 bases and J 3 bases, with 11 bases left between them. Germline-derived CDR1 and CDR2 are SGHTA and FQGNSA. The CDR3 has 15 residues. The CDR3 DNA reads TGTGCCAGCAGCTTAGCAGGAGGGGTCGACTATGGCTACACCTTC. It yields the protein CASSLAGGVDYGYTF.

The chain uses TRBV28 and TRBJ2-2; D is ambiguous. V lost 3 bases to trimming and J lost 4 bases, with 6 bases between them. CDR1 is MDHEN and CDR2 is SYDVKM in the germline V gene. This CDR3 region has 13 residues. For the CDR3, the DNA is TGTGCCAGCAGTTTGTCGAGCACCGGGGAGCTGTTTTTT. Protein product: CASSLSSTGELFF. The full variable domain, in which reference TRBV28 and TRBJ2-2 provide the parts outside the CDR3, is DVKVTQSSRYLVKRTGEKVFLECVQDMDHENMFWYRQDPGLGLRLIYFSYDVKMKEKGDIPEGYSVSREKKERFSLILESASTNQTSMYLCASSLSSTGELFFGEGSRLTVL.

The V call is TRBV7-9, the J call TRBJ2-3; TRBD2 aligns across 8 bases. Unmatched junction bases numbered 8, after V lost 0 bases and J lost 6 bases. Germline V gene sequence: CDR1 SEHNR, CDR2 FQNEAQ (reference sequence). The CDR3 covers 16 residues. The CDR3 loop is CASSLALLGLVDTQYF. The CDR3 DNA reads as TGTGCCAGCAGCTTAGCGCTTTTGGGACTAGTGGATACGCAGTATTTT. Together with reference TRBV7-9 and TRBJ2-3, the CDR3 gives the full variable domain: DTGVSQNPRHKITKRGQNVTFRCDPISEHNRLYWYRQTLGQGPEFLTYFQNEAQLEKSRLLSDRFSAERPKGSFSTLEIQRTEQGDSAMYLCASSLALLGLVDTQYFGPGTRLTVL.

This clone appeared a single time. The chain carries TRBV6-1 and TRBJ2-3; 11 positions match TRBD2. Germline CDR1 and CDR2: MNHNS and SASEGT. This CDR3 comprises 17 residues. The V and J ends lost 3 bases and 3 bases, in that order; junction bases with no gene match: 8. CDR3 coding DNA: TGTGCCAGCAGTGACGGACCCGGGACTAGCGGAACAGATACGCAGTATTTT. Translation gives CASSDGPGTSGTDTQYF.

Written as DNA, the CDR3 is TGTGCCAGCACAAACACCGGGACAGGGGGCTGGTACGAGCAGTACTTC. Protein: CASTNTGTGGWYEQYF. The rearrangement joins TRBV28 to TRBJ2-7; 12 positions agree with TRBD1. The CDR3 runs 16 residues. V was pared by 7 bases and J by 4 bases, with 11 bases of the junction left unmatched. Germline V gene lookup returns CDR1 MDHEN and CDR2 SYDVKM.

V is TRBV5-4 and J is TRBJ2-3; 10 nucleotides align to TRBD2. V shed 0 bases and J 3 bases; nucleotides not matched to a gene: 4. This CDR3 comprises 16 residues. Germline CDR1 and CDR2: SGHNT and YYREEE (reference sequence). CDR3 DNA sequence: TGTGCCAGCAGCTTGGCACTAGCGGGGAGAACAGATACGCAGTATTTT. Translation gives CASSLALAGRTDTQYF.

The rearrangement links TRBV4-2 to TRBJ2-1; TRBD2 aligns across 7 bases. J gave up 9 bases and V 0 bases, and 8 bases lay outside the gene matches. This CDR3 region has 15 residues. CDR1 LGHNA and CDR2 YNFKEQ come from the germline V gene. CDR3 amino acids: CASSQETSALVEQFF. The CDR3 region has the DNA TGTGCCAGCAGCCAAGAAACTAGCGCCCTCGTTGAGCAGTTCTTC.

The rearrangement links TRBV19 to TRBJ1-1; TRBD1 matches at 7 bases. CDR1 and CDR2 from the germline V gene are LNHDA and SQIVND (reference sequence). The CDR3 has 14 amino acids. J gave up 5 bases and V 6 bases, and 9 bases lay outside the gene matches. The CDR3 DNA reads TGTGCCAGTAGCAAGAAGGGGGCTATGACTGAAGCTTTCTTT. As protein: CASSKKGAMTEAFF. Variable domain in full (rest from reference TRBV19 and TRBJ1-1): DGGITQSPKYLFRKEGQNVTLSCEQNLNHDAMYWYRQDPGQGLRLIYYSQIVNDFQKGDIAEGYSVSREKKESFPLTVTSAQKNPTAFYLCASSKKGAMTEAFFGQGTRLTVV.

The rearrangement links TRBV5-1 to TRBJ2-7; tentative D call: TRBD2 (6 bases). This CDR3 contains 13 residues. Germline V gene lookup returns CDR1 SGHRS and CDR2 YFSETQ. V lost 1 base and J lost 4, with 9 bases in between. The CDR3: CASSLPSGYEQYF. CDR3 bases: TGCGCCAGCAGCTTGCCCAGCGGGTACGAGCAGTACTTC.

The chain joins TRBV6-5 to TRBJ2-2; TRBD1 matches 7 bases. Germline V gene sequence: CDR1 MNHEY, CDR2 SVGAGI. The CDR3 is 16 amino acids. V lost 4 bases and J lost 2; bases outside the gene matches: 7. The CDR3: CASSFSHRGNTGELFF. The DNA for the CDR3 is TGTGCCAGCAGTTTTTCTCACAGGGGTAACACCGGGGAGCTGTTTTTT.

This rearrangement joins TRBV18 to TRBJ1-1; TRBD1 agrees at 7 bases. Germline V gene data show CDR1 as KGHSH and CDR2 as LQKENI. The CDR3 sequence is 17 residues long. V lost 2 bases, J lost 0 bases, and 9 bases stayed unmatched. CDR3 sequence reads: CASSPSGQMAVNTEAFF. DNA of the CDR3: TGTGCCAGCTCACCATCGGGACAGATGGCGGTGAACACTGAAGCTTTCTTT.

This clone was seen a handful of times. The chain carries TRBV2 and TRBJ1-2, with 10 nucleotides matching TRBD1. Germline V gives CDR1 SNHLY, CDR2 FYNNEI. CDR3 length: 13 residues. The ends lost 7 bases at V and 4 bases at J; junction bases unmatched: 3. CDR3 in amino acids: CASMRTGGYGYTF. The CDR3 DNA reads TGTGCCAGCATGAGGACAGGGGGCTATGGCTACACCTTC.

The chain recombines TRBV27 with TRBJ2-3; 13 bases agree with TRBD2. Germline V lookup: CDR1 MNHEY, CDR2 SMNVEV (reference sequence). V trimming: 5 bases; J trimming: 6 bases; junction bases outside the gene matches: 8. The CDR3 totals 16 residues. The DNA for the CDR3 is TGTGCCAGCAGTCCCAAGACTAGCGGGGGGCCGGATACGCAGTATTTT. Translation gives CASSPKTSGGPDTQYF.

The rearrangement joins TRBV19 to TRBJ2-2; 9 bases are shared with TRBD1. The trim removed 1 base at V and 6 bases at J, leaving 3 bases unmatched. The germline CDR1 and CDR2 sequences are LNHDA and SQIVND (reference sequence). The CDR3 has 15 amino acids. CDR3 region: CASSIGTGDAGELFF. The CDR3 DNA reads TGTGCCAGTAGTATAGGGACAGGGGACGCCGGGGAGCTGTTTTTT.

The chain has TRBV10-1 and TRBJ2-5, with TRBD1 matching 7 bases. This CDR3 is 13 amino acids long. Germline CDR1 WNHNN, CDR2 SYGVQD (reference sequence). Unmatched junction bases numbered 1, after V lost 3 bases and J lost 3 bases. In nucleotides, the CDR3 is TGCGCCAGCAGTGATGGACAGGAAGAGACCCAGTACTTC. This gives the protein CASSDGQEETQYF.

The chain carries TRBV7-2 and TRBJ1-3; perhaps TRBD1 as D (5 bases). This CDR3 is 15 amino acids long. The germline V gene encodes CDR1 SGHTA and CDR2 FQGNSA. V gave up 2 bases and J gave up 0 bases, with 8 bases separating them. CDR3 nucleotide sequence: TGTGCCAGCAGCTTAACAGGCAACTCTGGAAACACCATATATTTT. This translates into CASSLTGNSGNTIYF.

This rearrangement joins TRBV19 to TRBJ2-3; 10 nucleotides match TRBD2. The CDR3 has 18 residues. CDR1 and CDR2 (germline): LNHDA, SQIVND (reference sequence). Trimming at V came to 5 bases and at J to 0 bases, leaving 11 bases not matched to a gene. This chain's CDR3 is CASSARISGGHSTDTQYF. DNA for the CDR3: TGTGCCAGTAGTGCGCGAATTAGCGGGGGGCATAGCACAGATACGCAGTATTTT.

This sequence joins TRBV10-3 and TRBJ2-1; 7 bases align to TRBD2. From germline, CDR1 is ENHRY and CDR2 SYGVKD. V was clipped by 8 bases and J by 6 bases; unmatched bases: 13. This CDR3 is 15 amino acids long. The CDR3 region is CAIEVGRSGTNEQFF. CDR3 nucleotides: TGTGCCATCGAGGTAGGGCGGAGCGGGACCAATGAGCAGTTCTTC.

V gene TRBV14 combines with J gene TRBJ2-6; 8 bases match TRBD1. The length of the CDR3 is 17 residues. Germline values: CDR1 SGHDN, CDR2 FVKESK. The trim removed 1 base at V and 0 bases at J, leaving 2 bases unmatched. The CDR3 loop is CASSQGTGRSGANVLTF. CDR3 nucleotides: TGTGCCAGCAGCCAAGGGACAGGGCGCTCTGGGGCCAACGTCCTGACTTTC.

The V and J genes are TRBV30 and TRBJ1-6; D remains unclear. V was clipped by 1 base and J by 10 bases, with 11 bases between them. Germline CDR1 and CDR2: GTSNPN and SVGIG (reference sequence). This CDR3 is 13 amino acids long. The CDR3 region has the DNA TGTGCCTGGAGTGAAAGTAGATCCTCACCCCTCCACTTT. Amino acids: CAWSESRSSPLHF.

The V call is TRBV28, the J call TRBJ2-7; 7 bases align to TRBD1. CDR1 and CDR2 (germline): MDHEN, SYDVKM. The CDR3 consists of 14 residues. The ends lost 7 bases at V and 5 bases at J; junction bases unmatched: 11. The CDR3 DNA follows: TGTGCCAGCAATATACAGGGGTGGGGTAACGAGCAGTACTTC. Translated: CASNIQGWGNEQYF.

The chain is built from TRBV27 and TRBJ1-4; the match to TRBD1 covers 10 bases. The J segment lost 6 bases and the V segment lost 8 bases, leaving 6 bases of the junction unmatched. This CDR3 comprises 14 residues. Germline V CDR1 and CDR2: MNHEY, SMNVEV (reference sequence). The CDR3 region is CASGRGTGDEKLFF. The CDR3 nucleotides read TGTGCCAGCGGACGCGGGACAGGGGATGAAAAACTGTTTTTT. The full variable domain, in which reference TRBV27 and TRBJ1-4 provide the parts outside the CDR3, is EAQVTQNPRYLITVTGKKLTVTCSQNMNHEYMSWYRQDPGLGLRQIYYSMNVEVTDKGDVPEGYKVSRKEKRNFPLILESPSPNQTSLYFCASGRGTGDEKLFFGSGTQLSVL.